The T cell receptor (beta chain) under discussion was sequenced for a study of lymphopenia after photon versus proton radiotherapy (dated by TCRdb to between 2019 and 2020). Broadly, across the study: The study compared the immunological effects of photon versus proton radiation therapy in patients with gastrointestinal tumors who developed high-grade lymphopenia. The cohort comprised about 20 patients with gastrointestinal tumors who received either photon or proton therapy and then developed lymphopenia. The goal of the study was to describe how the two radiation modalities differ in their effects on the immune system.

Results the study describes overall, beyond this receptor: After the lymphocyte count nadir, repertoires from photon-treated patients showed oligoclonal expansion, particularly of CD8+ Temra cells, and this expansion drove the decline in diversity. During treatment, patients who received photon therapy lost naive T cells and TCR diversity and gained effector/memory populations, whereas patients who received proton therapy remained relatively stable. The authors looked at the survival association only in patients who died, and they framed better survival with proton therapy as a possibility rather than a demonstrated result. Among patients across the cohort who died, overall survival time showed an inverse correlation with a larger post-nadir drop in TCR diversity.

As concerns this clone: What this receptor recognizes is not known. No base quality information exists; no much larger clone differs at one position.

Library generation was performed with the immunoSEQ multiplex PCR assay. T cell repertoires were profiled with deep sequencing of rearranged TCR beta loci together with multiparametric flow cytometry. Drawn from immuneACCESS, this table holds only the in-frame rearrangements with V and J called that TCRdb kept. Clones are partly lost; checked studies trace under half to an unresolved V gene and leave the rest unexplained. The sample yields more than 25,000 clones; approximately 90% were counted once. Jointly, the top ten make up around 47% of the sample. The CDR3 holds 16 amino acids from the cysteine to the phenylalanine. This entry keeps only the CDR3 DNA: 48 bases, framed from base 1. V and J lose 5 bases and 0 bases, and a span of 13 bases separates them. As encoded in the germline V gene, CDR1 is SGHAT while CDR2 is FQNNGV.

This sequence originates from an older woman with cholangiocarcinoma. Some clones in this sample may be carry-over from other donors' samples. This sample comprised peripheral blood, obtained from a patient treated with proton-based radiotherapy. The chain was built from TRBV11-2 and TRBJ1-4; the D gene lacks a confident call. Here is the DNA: TGTGCCAGCAGCAACTACCGGGCCTCAACTAATGAAAAACTGTTTTTT. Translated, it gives CASSNYRASTNEKLFF.